Listed below are T cell receptor beta chains from one sample, sequenced in a study of glioma-infiltrating T cells. One entry per CDR3 protein results from TCRdb running MiXCR on the multiplex PCR reads. The sample yields about 89,000 distinct CDR3 sequences, less than 30% seen once. Sample: glioma tissue, nonneoplastic brain tissue, or PBMCs (not recorded which). The receptors were gathered from a human donor with low-grade glioma or glioblastoma, undergoing nonglioma brain surgery, or in good health (not recorded which). Both conserved end residues are part of each CDR3. The order of the fields is J gene, V gene, clone size, D gene, CDR3 DNA, CDR3 protein. A D gene is named only where the DNA matches it firmly. Size values are once, few and many counts, or a class for expanded clones, and some rows have none.

j_call: TRBJ2-5
v_call: TRBV6-2/TRBV6-3
clone_size: many
d_call: -
cdr3_nt: TGTGCCAGCAGTTACGGGACTTTACAAGAGACCCAGTACTTC
cdr3_aa: CASSYGTLQETQYF

j_call: TRBJ2-1
v_call: TRBV6-5
clone_size: -
d_call: -
cdr3_nt: TGTGCCAGCAGTTACGGCGGGTCCACGAGCGGTGAGCAGTTCTTC
cdr3_aa: CASSYGGSTSGEQFF

j_call: TRBJ2-1
v_call: TRBV7-2
clone_size: few
d_call: TRBD2
cdr3_nt: TGTGCCAGCAGCTTAGTAAGCGGGGGGGACAATGAGCAGTTCTTC
cdr3_aa: CASSLVSGGDNEQFF

j_call: TRBJ2-7
v_call: TRBV20-1
clone_size: once
d_call: TRBD2
cdr3_nt: TGCAGTGCTCCTCTAGCGGGAGTCGGCAACGAGCAGTACTTC
cdr3_aa: CSAPLAGVGNEQYF

j_call: TRBJ1-1
v_call: TRBV20-1
clone_size: -
d_call: -
cdr3_nt: TGCAGTGCTAGAAGGGACCAGAACACTGAAGCTTTCTTT
cdr3_aa: CSARRDQNTEAFF

j_call: TRBJ2-1
v_call: TRBV19
clone_size: -
d_call: TRBD2
cdr3_nt: TGTGCCAGTAGCTTAACTAGCGGGTATAGCAATGAGCAGTTCTTC
cdr3_aa: CASSLTSGYSNEQFF

j_call: TRBJ2-5
v_call: TRBV12-3/TRBV12-4
clone_size: few
d_call: TRBD1
cdr3_nt: TGTGCCAGCAGTTCAACAGACAGGGGGATACGGGAGACCCAGTACTTC
cdr3_aa: CASSSTDRGIRETQYF

j_call: TRBJ2-2
v_call: TRBV7-9
clone_size: many
d_call: -
cdr3_nt: TGTGCCAGCAGCTTAGTTCCCAGGGCGAACACCGGGGAGCTGTTTTTT
cdr3_aa: CASSLVPRANTGELFF

j_call: TRBJ1-2
v_call: TRBV12-3/TRBV12-4
clone_size: many
d_call: -
cdr3_nt: TGTGCCAGCAGTCAGGGCCTTTTTGGTGGCTACACCTTC
cdr3_aa: CASSQGLFGGYTF

j_call: TRBJ1-3
v_call: TRBV19
clone_size: many
d_call: -
cdr3_nt: TGTGCCAGTAGTATCGGCTCTGGAAACACCATATATTTT
cdr3_aa: CASSIGSGNTIYF

j_call: TRBJ2-2
v_call: TRBV7-6
clone_size: many
d_call: -
cdr3_nt: TGTGCCAGCAGCTTTCGCTCCGGGGTAGGGCTGTTTTTT
cdr3_aa: CASSFRSGVGLFF

j_call: TRBJ2-1
v_call: TRBV10-2
clone_size: many
d_call: -
cdr3_nt: TGCGCCAGCAGTCATGAGGGACAAGGATTGAGGGAGCAGTTCTTC
cdr3_aa: CASSHEGQGLREQFF

j_call: TRBJ2-5
v_call: TRBV5-1
clone_size: -
d_call: TRBD1
cdr3_nt: TGCGCCAGCAGCCGGGACAGGGGTGGGACCCAGTACTTC
cdr3_aa: CASSRDRGGTQYF

j_call: TRBJ1-2
v_call: TRBV7-2
clone_size: many
d_call: -
cdr3_nt: TGTGCCAGCAGCGTGTACAGGGCAGACTATGGCTACACCTTC
cdr3_aa: CASSVYRADYGYTF

j_call: TRBJ2-3
v_call: TRBV10-3
clone_size: many
d_call: TRBD2
cdr3_nt: TGTGCCATCAGTGGCGGGACTAGCGGGGGGCCAGATACGCAGTATTTT
cdr3_aa: CAISGGTSGGPDTQYF

j_call: TRBJ2-7
v_call: TRBV11-2
clone_size: many
d_call: -
cdr3_nt: TGTGCCAGCAGCTTAGTTCCGGGACTGCCTGTGGAGCAGTACTTC
cdr3_aa: CASSLVPGLPVEQYF

j_call: TRBJ1-4
v_call: TRBV7-9
clone_size: few
d_call: -
cdr3_nt: TGTGCCAGCAGCTTCGACAGAAAGACAACTAATGAAAAACTGTTTTTT
cdr3_aa: CASSFDRKTTNEKLFF

j_call: TRBJ2-3
v_call: TRBV7-2
clone_size: few
d_call: TRBD2
cdr3_nt: TGTGCCAGCAGTCCCACTCGTAGAGCGGGGGGGGCCACAGATACGCAGTATTTT
cdr3_aa: CASSPTRRAGGATDTQYF

j_call: TRBJ2-5
v_call: TRBV3-1
clone_size: many
d_call: -
cdr3_nt: TGTGCCAGCAGCCAAGATGACCTCCAAGAGACCCAGTACTTC
cdr3_aa: CASSQDDLQETQYF

j_call: TRBJ1-1
v_call: TRBV13
clone_size: -
d_call: TRBD1
cdr3_nt: TGTGCCAGCAGCAAGGGGCGGGGACAGTTGAACACTGAAGCTTTCTTT
cdr3_aa: CASSKGRGQLNTEAFF

j_call: TRBJ1-2
v_call: TRBV7-9
clone_size: many
d_call: -
cdr3_nt: TGTGCCAGCAGCCAAACCAATGGCAGGGATGGCTACACCTTC
cdr3_aa: CASSQTNGRDGYTF

j_call: TRBJ1-2
v_call: TRBV6-1
clone_size: many
d_call: -
cdr3_nt: TGTGCCAGCAAGGGACCAGGGCTCGGGCGCTATGGCTACACCTTC
cdr3_aa: CASKGPGLGRYGYTF

j_call: TRBJ1-5
v_call: TRBV3-1
clone_size: -
d_call: -
cdr3_nt: TGTGCCAGCAGCCAATGTGCGAATCAGCCCCAGCATTTT
cdr3_aa: CASSQCANQPQHF

j_call: TRBJ2-7
v_call: TRBV27
clone_size: many
d_call: -
cdr3_nt: TGTGCCATAACCTCGTCGGTTTTCCACGAGCAGTACTTC
cdr3_aa: CAITSSVFHEQYF

j_call: TRBJ2-2
v_call: TRBV2
clone_size: -
d_call: TRBD2
cdr3_nt: TGTGCCAATGGTCCCCCCAGCGGGAGTCGCACCGGGGAGCTGTTTTTT
cdr3_aa: CANGPPSGSRTGELFF

j_call: TRBJ1-6
v_call: TRBV7-9
clone_size: many
d_call: -
cdr3_nt: TGTGCCAGCAGCTTAGCAGGGAACGGGTCACCCCTCCACTTT
cdr3_aa: CASSLAGNGSPLHF

j_call: TRBJ1-1
v_call: TRBV2
clone_size: many
d_call: TRBD1
cdr3_nt: TGTGCCAGCAGTGATCAGGGGGCCGGCACTGAAGCTTTCTTT
cdr3_aa: CASSDQGAGTEAFF

j_call: TRBJ2-1
v_call: TRBV15
clone_size: -
d_call: TRBD1
cdr3_nt: TGTGCCACCGGCGGGACAGGGTTGGATGAGCAGTTCTTC
cdr3_aa: CATGGTGLDEQFF

j_call: TRBJ2-4
v_call: TRBV12-3/TRBV12-4
clone_size: -
d_call: -
cdr3_nt: TGTGCCAGCAGTCCACTAGGGGACATTCAGTACTTC
cdr3_aa: CASSPLGDIQYF

j_call: TRBJ2-1
v_call: TRBV12-3/TRBV12-4
clone_size: -
d_call: -
cdr3_nt: TGTGCCAGCAGTTTAGGGGAGAAAAGTGAGCAGTTCTTC
cdr3_aa: CASSLGEKSEQFF

j_call: TRBJ1-2
v_call: TRBV5-5
clone_size: few
d_call: -
cdr3_nt: TGTGCCAGCAGCTTGAGCAGCCGCGGCTACACCTTC
cdr3_aa: CASSLSSRGYTF

j_call: TRBJ1-2
v_call: TRBV3-1
clone_size: many
d_call: TRBD1
cdr3_nt: TGTGCCAGCAGCCATGGACAGGGGCTAAGCTATGGCTACACCTTC
cdr3_aa: CASSHGQGLSYGYTF

j_call: TRBJ1-1
v_call: TRBV19
clone_size: once
d_call: -
cdr3_nt: TGTGCCAGTGCGAAAGGACGGCAGAGCGCTGAAGCTTTCTTT
cdr3_aa: CASAKGRQSAEAFF

j_call: TRBJ2-3
v_call: TRBV6-1
clone_size: many
d_call: TRBD2
cdr3_nt: TGTGCCAGCAGTTTATCCGGGACTAGCGGGACGAATACGCAGTATTTT
cdr3_aa: CASSLSGTSGTNTQYF

j_call: TRBJ2-3
v_call: TRBV27
clone_size: medium-sized
d_call: -
cdr3_nt: TGTGCCAGCAGTGCGGGGCGGAATACGCAGTATTTT
cdr3_aa: CASSAGRNTQYF

j_call: TRBJ2-1
v_call: TRBV11-2
clone_size: -
d_call: TRBD2
cdr3_nt: TGTGCCAGCAGCTATGGACTAGGTAGCTCCTACAATGAGCAGTTCTTC
cdr3_aa: CASSYGLGSSYNEQFF

j_call: TRBJ2-3
v_call: TRBV19
clone_size: few
d_call: TRBD1
cdr3_nt: TGTGCCAGTAGTGGGTTGACAGGGGCCAGGACGGATACGCAGTATTTT
cdr3_aa: CASSGLTGARTDTQYF

j_call: TRBJ1-1
v_call: TRBV15
clone_size: many
d_call: TRBD1
cdr3_nt: TGTGCCACCAGCAGACCTACAGGGGGCAGAGGGGACACTGAAGCTTTCTTT
cdr3_aa: CATSRPTGGRGDTEAFF

j_call: TRBJ2-1
v_call: TRBV4-1
clone_size: -
d_call: TRBD2
cdr3_nt: TGCGCCAGCGGGCTAGCGGGAGGCTATAAGCAGTTCTTC
cdr3_aa: CASGLAGGYKQFF

j_call: TRBJ2-6
v_call: TRBV5-4
clone_size: -
d_call: -
cdr3_nt: TGTGCCAGCACAGCGACGGCAGGGACTGGGGCCAACGTCCTGACTTTC
cdr3_aa: CASTATAGTGANVLTF

j_call: TRBJ1-6
v_call: TRBV18
clone_size: many
d_call: -
cdr3_nt: TGTGCCAGCTCACCTTACAAGGAAAATTCACCCCTCCACTTT
cdr3_aa: CASSPYKENSPLHF

j_call: TRBJ1-1
v_call: TRBV29-1
clone_size: -
d_call: TRBD1
cdr3_nt: TGCAGCGGCAAATCCCAGGGGGCTAACACTGAAGCTTTCTTT
cdr3_aa: CSGKSQGANTEAFF